The rows below give T cell receptor beta chains drawn from one sample of a study of T cells after yellow fever vaccination. TCRdb analysed the 5' RACE reads with MiXCR anew, one entry per CDR3 protein. The sample has approximately 450,000 distinct CDR3 sequences, 15% to 20% seen once. This specimen consisted of PBMCs, obtained before the yellow fever booster vaccination. The receptors shown here come from a young man who received the YFV17D yellow fever vaccine. CDR3s include the opening cysteine and the closing phenylalanine or tryptophan. A D gene is named only where the DNA matches it firmly. Clone size appears in some rows only: once, few, many, or a class for an expanded clone.

>-|TRBJ1-2|TRBV9|-
CASSVAANYGYTF
TGTGCCAGCAGCGTGGCGGCTAACTATGGCTACACCTTC
>-|TRBJ2-5|TRBV7-2|-
CASRPGQETQYF
TGTGCCAGCCGCCCAGGACAAGAGACCCAGTACTTC
>many|TRBJ1-6|TRBV10-3|-
CAISKGPAIGSPLHF
TGTGCCATCTCCAAGGGCCCGGCCATCGGTTCACCCCTCCACTTT
>few|TRBJ2-3|TRBV6-5|TRBD2
CASSYVAGGPDTQYF
TGTGCCAGCAGTTACGTAGCGGGGGGGCCCGATACGCAGTATTTT
>many|TRBJ2-1|TRBV5-1|TRBD2
CASSLVGGGEDEQFF
TGCGCCAGCAGCTTGGTTGGCGGGGGGGAGGATGAGCAGTTCTTC
>few|TRBJ2-1|TRBV7-9|-
CASSFGGPLSYNEQFF
TGTGCCAGCAGCTTCGGGGGCCCTCTCTCCTACAATGAGCAGTTCTTC
>once|TRBJ1-2|TRBV5-6|-
CASSPRDCLYGYTF
TGTGCCAGCAGCCCCCGGGACTGCCTCTATGGCTACACCTTC
>many|TRBJ2-3|TRBV6-6|-
CASSPTPGTSTDTQYF
TGTGCCAGCAGTCCAACTCCGGGGACTAGCACAGATACGCAGTATTTT
>once|TRBJ2-4|TRBV9|TRBD1
CASSGTGGENIQYF
TGTGCCAGCAGCGGAACAGGGGGTGAAAACATTCAGTACTTC
>-|TRBJ1-5|TRBV20-1|-
CSAFGGNQPQHF
TGCAGTGCATTCGGGGGCAATCAGCCCCAGCATTTT
>few|TRBJ1-5|TRBV28|-
CASIERGKPQHF
TGTGCCAGCATCGAAAGGGGAAAGCCCCAGCATTTT
>once|TRBJ1-5|TRBV12-3/TRBV12-4|TRBD1
CASSTWTGDQPQHF
TGTGCCAGCAGTACCTGGACAGGGGATCAGCCCCAGCATTTT
>many|TRBJ1-4|TRBV5-1|-
CASSLAGPPNEKLFF
TGCGCCAGCAGCTTGGCCGGCCCGCCTAATGAAAAACTGTTTTTT
>-|TRBJ2-3|TRBV27|-
CASSLQAVSSTDTQYF
TGTGCCAGCAGTTTACAAGCAGTATCTAGCACAGATACGCAGTATTTT
>-|TRBJ2-5|TRBV5-1|-
CASSLPQGETQYF
TGCGCCAGCAGCTTGCCCCAGGGTGAGACCCAGTACTTC
>few|TRBJ1-2|TRBV6-6|TRBD1
CASSSPGDRGYGYTF
TGTGCCAGCAGTTCTCCGGGGGACAGGGGCTATGGCTACACCTTC
>few|TRBJ2-7|TRBV6-2/TRBV6-3|TRBD1
CASSDPGTGSYEQYF
TGTGCCAGCAGTGATCCCGGGACAGGGTCCTACGAGCAGTACTTC
>few|TRBJ1-2|TRBV4-3|TRBD1
CASSQDQGAVYGYTF
TGCGCCAGCAGCCAAGATCAGGGGGCAGTCTATGGCTACACCTTC
>-|TRBJ2-2|TRBV20-1|-
CSARGPGAGPGELFF
TGCAGTGCTAGAGGGCCGGGGGCAGGGCCCGGGGAGCTGTTTTTT
>-|TRBJ1-6|TRBV4-3|-
CASSQDHRWQDNSPLHF
TGCGCCAGCAGCCAAGATCACAGATGGCAGGACAATTCACCCCTCCACTTT
>few|TRBJ1-4|TRBV27|-
CASSVIRGATNEKLFF
TGTGCCAGCAGTGTCATTCGGGGGGCCACTAATGAAAAACTGTTTTTT
>few|TRBJ2-7|TRBV6-2/TRBV6-3|TRBD2
CASNTGLAPYEQYF
TGTGCCAGCAACACCGGACTAGCCCCCTACGAGCAGTACTTC
>-|TRBJ1-5|TRBV7-9|-
CASSSSSDQPQHF
TGTGCCAGCAGCTCCTCATCCGATCAGCCCCAGCATTTT
>-|TRBJ2-3|TRBV12-3/TRBV12-4|TRBD1
CASSLEGQVNFGTDTQYF
TGTGCCAGCAGTTTAGAGGGACAGGTCAATTTTGGCACAGATACGCAGTATTTT
>-|TRBJ2-3|TRBV7-8|-
CASSRDVGTQYF
TGTGCCAGCAGCCGGGACGTAGGTACGCAGTATTTT
>-|TRBJ1-1|TRBV27|-
CASRVQGSTEAFF
TGTGCCAGCAGAGTGCAGGGGTCAACTGAAGCTTTCTTT
>few|TRBJ2-4|TRBV11-1|-
CASSLKESKNIQYF
TGTGCCAGCAGCTTAAAGGAATCCAAAAACATTCAGTACTTC
>-|TRBJ2-7|TRBV7-2|-
CASSYDPQGGLSYEQYF
TGTGCCAGCAGCTATGACCCCCAAGGGGGTCTAAGCTACGAGCAGTACTTC
>few|TRBJ2-3|TRBV6-2/TRBV6-3|TRBD2
CASRPPSGYSTDTQYF
TGTGCCAGCAGACCTCCTAGCGGCTATAGCACAGATACGCAGTATTTT
>-|TRBJ1-2|TRBV4-2|-
CASSQEGGGDYGYTF
TGTGCCAGCAGCCAAGAAGGCGGGGGGGACTATGGCTACACCTTC
>-|TRBJ1-1|TRBV27|-
CASSPSKGYEAFF
TGTGCCAGCAGTCCATCCAAGGGATATGAAGCTTTCTTT
>-|TRBJ2-2|TRBV9|TRBD2
CASGGLAGFANTGELFF
TGTGCCAGCGGGGGACTAGCGGGGTTCGCGAACACCGGGGAGCTGTTTTTT